This entry lists 17 T cell receptor beta chains sequenced from one sample in a study of blood T cell repertoires in COVID-19. Assay: immunoSEQ multiplex PCR; the TCRdb copy retains only in-frame clones and omits some. This table holds approximately 300,000 clones, more than 70% found once. Source material: peripheral blood. These receptors all come from a woman in her 50s with acute or convalescent COVID-19.

This chain joins TRBV10-3 and TRBJ1-1, with TRBD1 matching 11 bases. CDR1 ENHRY and CDR2 SYGVKD come from the germline V gene. CDR3 size: 16 residues. V shed 3 bases and J 3 bases; nucleotides not matched to a gene: 6. CDR3 in DNA: TGTGCCATCAGTGACGGGACAGGGGGTCGGCACACTGAAGCTTTCTTT. This translates into CAISDGTGGRHTEAFF.

V and J are TRBV19 and TRBJ1-3; the D gene is possibly TRBD1 (5 bases). There are 13 residues in the CDR3. CDR1 and CDR2 (germline): LNHDA, SQIVND (reference sequence). V was trimmed by 10 bases and J by 1 base, leaving 11 bases between them. The CDR3 bases are TGTGCCATGGGGCCGAATTCTGGAAACACCATATATTTT. This codes for CAMGPNSGNTIYF.

The CDR3 DNA sequence: TGTGCCAGTAGTTCCCCTTCGGGACAGGGCCACAATGAGCAGTTCTTC. Protein: CASSSPSGQGHNEQFF. The rearrangement links TRBV19 to TRBJ2-1, with 9 bases matching TRBD1. Germline V lookup: CDR1 LNHDA, CDR2 SQIVND (reference sequence). V lost 5 bases and J lost 5; bases outside the gene matches: 10. The CDR3 length is 16 residues.

CDR3 residues: CASSQVSGNTEAFF. CDR3 bases: TGTGCCAGCAGCCAAGTATCAGGGAACACTGAAGCTTTCTTT. The J gene is TRBJ1-1, the V gene TRBV3-1 (or the pseudogene TRBV3-2); D gene uncertain. This CDR3 is built from 14 residues. Germline CDR1 reads LGHDT; CDR2 reads YNNKEL (reference sequence). V dropped 1 base and J dropped 1 base, with 7 bases sitting between them.

This clone was seen only once. Other nucleotide sequences from this sample produce the same CDR3. The chain has TRBV11-3 and TRBJ2-2, with 7 bases lining up with TRBD2. The CDR3 is 13 amino acids. J gave up 6 bases and V 3 bases, and 1 base lay outside the gene matches. In germline, CDR1 is SGHNT, CDR2 YENEEA. The CDR3 nucleotides read TGTGCCAGCAGCTTGGGGGGGGCCGGGGAGCTGTTTTTT. This sequence encodes CASSLGGAGELFF. Looking up the rest from reference TRBV11-3 and TRBJ2-2 gives the full variable domain: EAGVVQSPRYKIIEKKQPVAFWCNPISGHNTLYWYLQNLGQGPELLIRYENEEAVDDSQLPKDRFSAERLKGVDSTLKIQPAELGDSAVYLCASSLGGAGELFFGEGSRLTVL.

The chain joins TRBV7-2 to TRBJ1-5, with a tentative D call TRBD1 (6 bases). The CDR3 covers 15 residues. The germline CDR1 and CDR2 sequences are SGHTA and FQGNSA. Trimming cost V 6 bases and J 4 bases, with 16 bases left between them. The DNA for the CDR3 is TGTGCCAGCAGTACCGAGCTCGACAGGAATCAGCCCCAGCATTTT. Encoded protein: CASSTELDRNQPQHF.

This chain joins TRBV5-1 and TRBJ1-3; D is uncertain. CDR3 length: 15 residues. Germline CDR1 and CDR2: SGHRS and YFSETQ. Trimming shortened V by 6 bases and J by 0 bases, and 13 bases separated the two germline ends. In DNA, the CDR3 is TGCGCCAGCACCACATCCCCCAGCTCTGGAAACACCATATATTTT. Its translation: CASTTSPSSGNTIYF.

The rearrangement uses TRBV5-6 and TRBJ1-6; no reliable D call. Per the germline V gene, CDR1 is SGHDT and CDR2 is YYEEEE. The CDR3 length is 16 residues. V lost 2 bases to trimming and J lost 0 bases, with 9 bases between them. Here the CDR3 DNA reads TGTGCCAGCAGCTTTGGGAGGAGCTCCTATAATTCACCCCTCCACTTT. It specifies CASSFGRSSYNSPLHF.

This chain joins TRBV11-3 and TRBJ2-1; 10 bases map to TRBD2. V was clipped by 1 base and J by 8 bases; unmatched bases: 5. The germline CDR1 and CDR2 sequences are SGHNT and YENEEA. There are 15 residues in the CDR3. The CDR3 region has the DNA TGTGCCAGCAGCTTAGTTAGCGGGGGGCGTGATGAGCAGTTCTTC. Its translation: CASSLVSGGRDEQFF.

The chain joins TRBV5-1 to TRBJ1-2, with TRBD1 matching over 9 bases. This CDR3 spans 14 amino acids. CDR1 SGHRS and CDR2 YFSETQ come from the germline V gene. V dropped 4 bases and J dropped 8; count of bases not matched to a gene: 9. CDR3 coding DNA: TGCGCCAGCAGCGTGGGGACAGGGCCTGGAGGCTACACCTTC. Amino acid sequence: CASSVGTGPGGYTF.

The gene calls are TRBV5-5 and TRBJ2-2, with 7 bases matching TRBD2. V lost 3 bases and J lost 2; bases outside the gene matches: 13. CDR1 and CDR2 from the germline V gene are SGHKS and YYEKEE (reference sequence). The CDR3 covers 18 residues. In nucleotides, the CDR3 is TGTGCCAGCAGCTCTACTCTAGCGTGGGGGGGAAACACCGGGGAGCTGTTTTTT. Translating gives CASSSTLAWGGNTGELFF.

This chain connects TRBV19 to TRBJ2-3, with TRBD2 matching over 11 bases. Germline V gene lookup returns CDR1 LNHDA and CDR2 SQIVND (reference sequence). J was trimmed by 1 base and V by 5 bases; bases with no gene match: 2. This CDR3 is built from 15 residues. This chain's CDR3 is CASSLLAGGTDTQYF. CDR3 sequence (DNA): TGTGCCAGTAGTTTACTAGCGGGAGGCACAGATACGCAGTATTTT.

J is TRBJ1-1 and V is TRBV5-4, with D possibly matching TRBD1 (6 bases). V was pared by 1 base and J by 7 bases, with 14 bases between. Germline CDR1 SGHNT, CDR2 YYREEE (reference sequence). The CDR3 length is 14 residues. The CDR3 region has the DNA TGTGCCAGCAGCTTGTTACAGGGTCGGGGTGAAGCTTTCTTT. Residues: CASSLLQGRGEAFF.

The chain uses TRBV5-5 and TRBJ2-3; the D gene is possibly TRBD2 (5 bases). Germline V gene lookup returns CDR1 SGHKS and CDR2 YYEKEE (reference sequence). V gave up 0 bases and J gave up 11 bases, with 7 bases separating them. The CDR3 totals 11 residues. The CDR3 here is CASSLGGLQYF. The CDR3 DNA is TGTGCCAGCAGCTTGGGCGGGTTGCAGTATTTT.

The chain recombines TRBV6-5 with TRBJ1-2; D may be TRBD1 (6 bases). Germline assignment: CDR1 MNHEY and CDR2 SVGAGI. Between the trimmed V and J ends, which lost 0 bases and 5 bases, there was a span of 13 bases. This CDR3 contains 15 residues. CDR3 sequence: CASSYSRRGRYGYTF. CDR3 nucleotides: TGTGCCAGCAGTTACTCGAGGCGGGGGCGGTATGGCTACACCTTC.

The chain couples TRBV10-3 to TRBJ2-3, with a tentative D call TRBD2 (5 bases). This CDR3 is built from 15 residues. Trimming left V 6 bases short and J 3 bases short, with 16 bases between. The germline V gene encodes CDR1 ENHRY and CDR2 SYGVKD. The CDR3, as DNA: TGTGCCATCAGGGGAGACCTAGAGGATACAGATACGCAGTATTTT. Protein sequence: CAIRGDLEDTDTQYF.

The genes are TRBV10-3 and TRBJ2-3; 8 nucleotides agree with TRBD2. Germline assignment: CDR1 ENHRY and CDR2 SYGVKD. The V and J ends lost 3 bases and 4 bases, in that order; junction bases with no gene match: 12. The CDR3 has 17 residues. The CDR3 DNA follows: TGTGCCATCAGTGATCCAAGTGCGGGAGGAGGGTCAGATACGCAGTATTTT. This gives the protein CAISDPSAGGGSDTQYF.